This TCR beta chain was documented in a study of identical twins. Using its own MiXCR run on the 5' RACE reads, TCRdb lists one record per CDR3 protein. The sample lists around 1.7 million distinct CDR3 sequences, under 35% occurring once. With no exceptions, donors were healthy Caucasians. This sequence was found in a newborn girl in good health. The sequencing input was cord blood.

The CDR3 DNA reads TGTGCCAGCAGTCTCGAGCACGGGACTGAGCAGTTCTTC. Translation: CASSLEHGTEQFF. The V gene is TRBV2, the J gene TRBJ2-1; D may match TRBD1 or TRBD2 (5 bases each). Germline CDR1 SNHLY, CDR2 FYNNEI. The CDR3 is 13 amino acids. The V and J ends lost 5 bases and 9 bases respectively, with 14 bases between them.